The 7 T cell receptor beta chains below were found in one sample sequenced in a study of OX40 agonist ivuxolimab in advanced cancers. Method: immunoSEQ multiplex PCR; TCRdb's copy keeps in-frame clones and lacks some. This table has tens of thousands of clones, 75% to 85% appearing once. This sample comprised CD4+ or CD8+ T cells sorted from blood, obtained in a trial of the OX40 agonist ivuxolimab. Receptor source: an adult with an advanced solid tumor such as melanoma, head and neck, liver or kidney cancer.

The J gene is TRBJ1-2, the V gene TRBV7-2; no clear D. This CDR3 has 13 amino acids. Trimming took 1 base from V and 5 from J, leaving 8 bases between them. CDR1 SGHTA and CDR2 FQGNSA come from the germline V gene. The CDR3 nucleotides read TGTGCCAGCAGCTTAGAGGGCCTGTATGGCTACACCTTC. It specifies CASSLEGLYGYTF.

The chain carries TRBV7-9 and TRBJ2-2; 11 bases match TRBD2. Germline-derived CDR1 and CDR2 are SEHNR and FQNEAQ (reference sequence). This CDR3 comprises 15 residues. V was pared by 5 bases and J by 7 bases, with 6 bases of the junction left unmatched. CDR3 in amino acids: CASSQTSGEIGELFF. DNA for the CDR3: TGTGCCAGCAGCCAGACTAGCGGGGAAATCGGGGAGCTGTTTTTT.

The chain is built from TRBV29-1 and TRBJ1-2; a possible D gene is TRBD1 (6 bases). The CDR3 length is 12 residues. Trimming removed 4 bases at V and 7 bases at J, with 13 bases between. The V gene's germline CDR1 is SQVTM and CDR2 ANQGSEA. The CDR3 bases are TGCAGCGTTGCCGGAACAGGGAGTGGCTACACCTTC. Protein product: CSVAGTGSGYTF.

The chain uses TRBV11-1 and TRBJ1-1; tentative D call: TRBD1 (6 bases). CDR3 length: 15 residues. CDR1 and CDR2 (germline): SGHAT, FQDESV (reference sequence). The germline V and J ends were trimmed by 2 bases and 4 bases, with 14 bases remaining between them. The CDR3 DNA follows: TGTGCCAGCAGCTTACTCAGGGGAATGAGCACTGAAGCTTTCTTT. Amino acid sequence: CASSLLRGMSTEAFF.

This chain connects TRBV5-6 to TRBJ1-6; D is ambiguous. CDR3 length: 17 residues. V was trimmed by 3 bases and J by 4 bases, leaving 17 bases between them. Germline V gene sequence: CDR1 SGHDT, CDR2 YYEEEE. CDR3 DNA sequence: TGTGCCAGCAGCTATTTGACGCCGGGAACTTATAATTCACCCCTCCACTTT. As protein: CASSYLTPGTYNSPLHF.

V is TRBV5-6 and J is TRBJ1-4, with 8 positions matching TRBD1. The CDR3 has 15 residues. Germline CDR1 reads SGHDT; CDR2 reads YYEEEE. V dropped 3 bases and J dropped 8; count of bases not matched to a gene: 9. The CDR3 is CASSYGGQGREKLFF. CDR3 bases: TGTGCCAGCAGCTACGGTGGACAGGGACGAGAAAAACTGTTTTTT.

The chain links TRBV18 to TRBJ2-1, with unresolved D. With 6 bases removed from V and 6 bases from J, the gap between germline ends came to 12 bases. The CDR3 is 13 amino acids. Germline V gene lookup returns CDR1 KGHSH and CDR2 LQKENI. The CDR3 sequence: CASSVGFSNEQFF. CDR3 DNA sequence: TGTGCCAGCTCGGTAGGGTTCAGCAATGAGCAGTTCTTC. The variable domain in full, completed from reference TRBV18 and TRBJ2-1, reads NAGVMQNPRHLVRRRGQEARLRCSPMKGHSHVYWYRQLPEEGLKFMVYLQKENIIDESGMPKERFSAEFPKEGPSILRIQQVVRGDSAAYFCASSVGFSNEQFFGPGTRLTVL.